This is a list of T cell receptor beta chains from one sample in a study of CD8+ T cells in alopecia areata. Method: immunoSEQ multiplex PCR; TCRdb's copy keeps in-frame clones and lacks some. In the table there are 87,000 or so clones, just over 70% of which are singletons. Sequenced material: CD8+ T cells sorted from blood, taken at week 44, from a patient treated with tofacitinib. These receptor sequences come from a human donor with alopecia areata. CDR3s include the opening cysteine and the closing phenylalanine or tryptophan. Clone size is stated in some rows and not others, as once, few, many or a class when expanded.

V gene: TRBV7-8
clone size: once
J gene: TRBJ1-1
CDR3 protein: CASSLVRETEAFF

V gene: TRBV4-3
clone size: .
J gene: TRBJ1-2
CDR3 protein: CASSQDFPGRGYGYTF

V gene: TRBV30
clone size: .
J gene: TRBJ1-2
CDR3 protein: CAWDRDYGYTF

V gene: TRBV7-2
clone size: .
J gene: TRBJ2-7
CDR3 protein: CASRTGLAVTYEQYF

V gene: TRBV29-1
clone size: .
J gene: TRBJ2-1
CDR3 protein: CSVCLAGVSDEQFF

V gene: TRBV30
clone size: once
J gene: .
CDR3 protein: CAWSVGNSYEQYF

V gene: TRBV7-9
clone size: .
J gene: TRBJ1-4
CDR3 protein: CASSLPKKGGDEKLFF

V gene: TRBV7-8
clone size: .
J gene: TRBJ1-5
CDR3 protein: CASSLGGVQPQHF

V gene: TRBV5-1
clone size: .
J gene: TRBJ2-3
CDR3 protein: CASSFGLADTDTQYF

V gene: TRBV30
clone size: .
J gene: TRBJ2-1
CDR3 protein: CAWSTSTYEQFF

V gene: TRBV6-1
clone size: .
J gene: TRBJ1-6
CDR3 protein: CASRDTQRSPLHF

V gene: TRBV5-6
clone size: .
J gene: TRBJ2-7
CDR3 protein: CASSLGTSAYEQYF

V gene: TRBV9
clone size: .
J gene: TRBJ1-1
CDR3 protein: CASSVGPLNTEAFF

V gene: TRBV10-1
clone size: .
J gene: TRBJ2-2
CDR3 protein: CASQAGLAGYPDGELFF

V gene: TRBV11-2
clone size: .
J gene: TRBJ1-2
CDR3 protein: CASSLTVNYGYTF

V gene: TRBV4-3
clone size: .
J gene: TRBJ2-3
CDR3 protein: CASSQDSQNPSTDTQYF

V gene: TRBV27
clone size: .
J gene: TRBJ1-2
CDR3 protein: CASSVVTTEGTNYGYTF

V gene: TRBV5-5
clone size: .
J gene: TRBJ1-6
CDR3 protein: CASSLLYPYSPLHF

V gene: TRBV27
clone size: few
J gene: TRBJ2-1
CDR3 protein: CASSSGAGYDEQFF

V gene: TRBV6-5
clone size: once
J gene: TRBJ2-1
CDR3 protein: CASRASGNEQFF

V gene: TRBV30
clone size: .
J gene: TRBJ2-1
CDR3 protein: CAWTSGGAWDEQFF

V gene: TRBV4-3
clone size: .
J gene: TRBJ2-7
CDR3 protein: CASSQGTSGGYEQYF

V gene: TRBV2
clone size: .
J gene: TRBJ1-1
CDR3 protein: CASSDSPGTGDTEAFF

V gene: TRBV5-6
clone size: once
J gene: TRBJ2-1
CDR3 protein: CASSLSVEQFF

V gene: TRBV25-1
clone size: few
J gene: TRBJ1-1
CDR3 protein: CASSDPGQGNTEAFF

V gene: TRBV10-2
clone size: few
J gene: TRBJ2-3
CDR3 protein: CASSGLAGGVADTQYF

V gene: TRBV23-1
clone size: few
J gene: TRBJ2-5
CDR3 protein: CASSQSAGQETQYF

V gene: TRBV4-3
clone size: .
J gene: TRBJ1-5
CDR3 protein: CASSQDRQLNQPQHF

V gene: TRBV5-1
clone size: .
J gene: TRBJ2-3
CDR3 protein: CASSLSTYTDTQYF

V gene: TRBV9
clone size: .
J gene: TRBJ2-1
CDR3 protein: CASSVGLHNEQFF

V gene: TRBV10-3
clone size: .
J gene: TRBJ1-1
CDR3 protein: CAIRERGDRNTEAFF

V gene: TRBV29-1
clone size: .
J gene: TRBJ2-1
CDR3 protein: CSVTPPSGGAYNEQFF

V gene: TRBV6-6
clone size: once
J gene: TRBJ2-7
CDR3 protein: CASSSAYEQYF

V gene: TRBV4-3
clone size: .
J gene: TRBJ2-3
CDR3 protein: CASQDGPADTQYF

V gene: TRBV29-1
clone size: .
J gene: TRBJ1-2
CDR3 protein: CSVEDNNYGYTF

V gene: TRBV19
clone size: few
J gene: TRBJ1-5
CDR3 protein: CASSLGSNQPQHF

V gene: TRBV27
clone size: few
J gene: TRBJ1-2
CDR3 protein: CASSPDKPSSYGYTF

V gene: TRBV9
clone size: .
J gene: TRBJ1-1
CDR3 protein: CASSAKTGAEAFF

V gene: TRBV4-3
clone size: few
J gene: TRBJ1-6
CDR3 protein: CASSQDVWDSPLHF

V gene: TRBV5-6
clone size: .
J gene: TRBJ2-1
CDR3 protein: CASTRGNEQFF

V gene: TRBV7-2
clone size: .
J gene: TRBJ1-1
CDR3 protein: CASSLTGGTEAFF

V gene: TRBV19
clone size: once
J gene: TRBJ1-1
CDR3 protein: CASSPGGAEAFF

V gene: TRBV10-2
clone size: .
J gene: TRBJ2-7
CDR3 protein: CASSEGRYEQYF

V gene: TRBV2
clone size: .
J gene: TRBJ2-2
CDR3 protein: CASQVGGTGVTGELFF

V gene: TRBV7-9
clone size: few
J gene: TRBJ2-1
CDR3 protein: CASSLHGGYNEQFF